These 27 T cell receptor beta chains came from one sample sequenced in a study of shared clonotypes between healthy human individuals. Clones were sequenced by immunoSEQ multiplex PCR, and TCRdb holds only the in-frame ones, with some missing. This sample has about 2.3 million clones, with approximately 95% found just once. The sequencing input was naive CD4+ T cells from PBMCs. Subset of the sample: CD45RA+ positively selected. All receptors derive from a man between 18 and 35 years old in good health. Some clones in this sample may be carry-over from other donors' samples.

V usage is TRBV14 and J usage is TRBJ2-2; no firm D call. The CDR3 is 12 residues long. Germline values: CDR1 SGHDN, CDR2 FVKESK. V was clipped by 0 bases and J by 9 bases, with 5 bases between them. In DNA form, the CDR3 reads TGTGCCAGCAGCCAAGATCGAAGGGAGCTGTTTTTT. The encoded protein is CASSQDRRELFF.

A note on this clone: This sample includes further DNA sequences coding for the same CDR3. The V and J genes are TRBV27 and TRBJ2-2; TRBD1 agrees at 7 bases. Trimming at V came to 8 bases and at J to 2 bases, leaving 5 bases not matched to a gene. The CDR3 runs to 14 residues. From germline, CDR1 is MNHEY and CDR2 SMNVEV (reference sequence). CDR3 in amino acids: CASSYRGNTGELFF. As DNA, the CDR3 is TGTGCCAGCTCCTACAGGGGAAACACCGGGGAGCTGTTTTTT.

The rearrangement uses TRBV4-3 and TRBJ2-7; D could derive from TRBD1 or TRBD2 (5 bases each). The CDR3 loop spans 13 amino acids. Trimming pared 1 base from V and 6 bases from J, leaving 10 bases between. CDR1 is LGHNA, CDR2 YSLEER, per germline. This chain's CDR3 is CASSQASGLEQYF. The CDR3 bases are TGCGCCAGCAGCCAAGCGTCGGGGCTCGAGCAGTACTTC.

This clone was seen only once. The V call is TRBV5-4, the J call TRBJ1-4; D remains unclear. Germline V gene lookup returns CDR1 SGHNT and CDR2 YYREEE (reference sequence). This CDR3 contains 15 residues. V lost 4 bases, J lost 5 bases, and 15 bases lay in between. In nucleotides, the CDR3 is TGTGCCAGCAGCCCGACCGGCAGCCTAAATGAAAAACTGTTTTTT. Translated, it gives CASSPTGSLNEKLFF.

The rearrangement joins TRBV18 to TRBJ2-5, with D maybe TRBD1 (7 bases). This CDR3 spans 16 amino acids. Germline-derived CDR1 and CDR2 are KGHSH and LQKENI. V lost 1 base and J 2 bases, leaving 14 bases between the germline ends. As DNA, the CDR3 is TGTGCCAGCTCACCACGACAGGGAGGCGGGCAAGAGACCCAGTACTTC. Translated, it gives CASSPRQGGGQETQYF.

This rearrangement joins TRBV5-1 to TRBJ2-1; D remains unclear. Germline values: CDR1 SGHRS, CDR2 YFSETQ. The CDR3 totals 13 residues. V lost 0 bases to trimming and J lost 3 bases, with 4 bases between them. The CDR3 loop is CASSLVHYNEQFF. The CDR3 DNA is TGCGCCAGCAGCTTGGTACACTACAATGAGCAGTTCTTC.

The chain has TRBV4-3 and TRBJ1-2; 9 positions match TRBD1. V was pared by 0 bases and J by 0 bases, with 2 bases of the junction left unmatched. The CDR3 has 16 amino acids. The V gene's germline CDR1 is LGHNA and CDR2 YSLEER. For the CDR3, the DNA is TGCGCCAGCAGCCAAGATACAGGGGGCTCTAACTATGGCTACACCTTC. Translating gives CASSQDTGGSNYGYTF.

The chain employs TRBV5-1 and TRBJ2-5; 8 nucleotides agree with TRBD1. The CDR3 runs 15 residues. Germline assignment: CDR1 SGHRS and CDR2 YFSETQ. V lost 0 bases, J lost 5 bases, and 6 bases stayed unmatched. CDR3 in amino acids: CASSLAQGAVETQYF. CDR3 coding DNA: TGCGCCAGCAGCTTGGCGCAGGGGGCGGTTGAGACCCAGTACTTC.

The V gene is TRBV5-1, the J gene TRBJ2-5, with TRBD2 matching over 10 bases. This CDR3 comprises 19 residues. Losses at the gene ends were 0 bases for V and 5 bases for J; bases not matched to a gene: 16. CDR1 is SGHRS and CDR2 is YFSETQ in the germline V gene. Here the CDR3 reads CASSLDPSLAGGLGETQYF. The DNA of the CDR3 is TGCGCCAGCAGCTTGGACCCCTCCTTAGCGGGAGGCTTGGGGGAGACCCAGTACTTC.

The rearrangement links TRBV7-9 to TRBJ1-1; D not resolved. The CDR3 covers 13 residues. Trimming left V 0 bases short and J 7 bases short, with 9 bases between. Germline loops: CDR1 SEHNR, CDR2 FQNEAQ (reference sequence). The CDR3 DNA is TGTGCCAGCAGCTTAGCTAGGGATGGTGAAGCTTTCTTT. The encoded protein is CASSLARDGEAFF.

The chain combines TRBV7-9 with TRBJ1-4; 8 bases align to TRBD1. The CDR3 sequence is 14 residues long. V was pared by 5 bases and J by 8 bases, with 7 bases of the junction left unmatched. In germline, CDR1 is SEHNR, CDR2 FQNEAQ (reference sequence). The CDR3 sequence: CASSPDRVGEKLFF. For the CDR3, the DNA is TGTGCCAGCAGCCCGGACAGGGTAGGCGAAAAACTGTTTTTT.

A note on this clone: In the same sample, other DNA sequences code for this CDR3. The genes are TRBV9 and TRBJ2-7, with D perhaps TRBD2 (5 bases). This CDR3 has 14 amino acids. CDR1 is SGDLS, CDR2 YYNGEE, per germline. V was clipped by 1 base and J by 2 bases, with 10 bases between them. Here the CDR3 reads CASSVSGTAYEQYF. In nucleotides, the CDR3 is TGTGCCAGCAGCGTAAGCGGCACCGCCTACGAGCAGTACTTC.

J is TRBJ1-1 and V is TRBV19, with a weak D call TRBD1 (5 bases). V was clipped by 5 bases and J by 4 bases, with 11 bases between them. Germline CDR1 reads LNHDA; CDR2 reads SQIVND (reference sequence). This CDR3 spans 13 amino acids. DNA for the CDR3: TGTGCCAGTAGTCCCGGGGCTGTCACTGAAGCTTTCTTT. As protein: CASSPGAVTEAFF. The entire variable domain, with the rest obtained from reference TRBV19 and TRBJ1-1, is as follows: DGGITQSPKYLFRKEGQNVTLSCEQNLNHDAMYWYRQDPGQGLRLIYYSQIVNDFQKGDIAEGYSVSREKKESFPLTVTSAQKNPTAFYLCASSPGAVTEAFFGQGTRLTVV.

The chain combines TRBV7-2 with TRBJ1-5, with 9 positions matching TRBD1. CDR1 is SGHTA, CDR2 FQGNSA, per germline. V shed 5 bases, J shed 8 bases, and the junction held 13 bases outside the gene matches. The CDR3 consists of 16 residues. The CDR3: CASSAGQGTTQKPQHF. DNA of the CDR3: TGTGCCAGCAGCGCGGGACAGGGAACTACTCAAAAGCCCCAGCATTTT.

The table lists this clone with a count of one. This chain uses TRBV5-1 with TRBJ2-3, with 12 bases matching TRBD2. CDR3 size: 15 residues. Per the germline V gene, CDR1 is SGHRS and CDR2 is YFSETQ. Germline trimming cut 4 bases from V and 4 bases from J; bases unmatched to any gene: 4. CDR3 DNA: TGCGCCAGCAGCAGACTAGCGGGAGACGCAGATACGCAGTATTTT. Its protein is CASSRLAGDADTQYF.

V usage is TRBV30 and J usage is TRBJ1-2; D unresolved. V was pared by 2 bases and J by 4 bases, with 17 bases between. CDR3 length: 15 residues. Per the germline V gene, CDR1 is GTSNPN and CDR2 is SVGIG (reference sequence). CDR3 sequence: CAWSPTPRGGYGYTF. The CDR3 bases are TGTGCCTGGAGTCCAACTCCCCGGGGAGGCTATGGCTACACCTTC.

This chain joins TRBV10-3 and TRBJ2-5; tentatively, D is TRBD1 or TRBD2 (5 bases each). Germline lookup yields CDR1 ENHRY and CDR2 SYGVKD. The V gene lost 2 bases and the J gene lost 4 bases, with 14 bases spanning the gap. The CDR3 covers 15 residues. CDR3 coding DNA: TGTGCCATCAGTGAGCCGGGACGAACAAGAGAGACCCAGTACTTC. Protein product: CAISEPGRTRETQYF.

CDR3 protein: CASSPDDPGANVLTF. DNA for the CDR3: TGTGCCAGCAGTCCAGACGATCCTGGGGCCAACGTCCTGACTTTC. V and J are TRBV2 and TRBJ2-6; no clear D. Trimming shortened V by 5 bases and J by 2 bases, and 10 bases separated the two germline ends. Looked up from germline, CDR1 is SNHLY and CDR2 is FYNNEI. The CDR3 consists of 15 residues.

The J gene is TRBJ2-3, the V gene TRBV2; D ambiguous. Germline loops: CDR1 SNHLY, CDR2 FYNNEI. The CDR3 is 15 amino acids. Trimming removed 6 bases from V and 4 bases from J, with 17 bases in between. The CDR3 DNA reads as TGTGCCAGCAGGGTCAACTACCGGCAGTCAGATACGCAGTATTTT. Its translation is CASRVNYRQSDTQYF.

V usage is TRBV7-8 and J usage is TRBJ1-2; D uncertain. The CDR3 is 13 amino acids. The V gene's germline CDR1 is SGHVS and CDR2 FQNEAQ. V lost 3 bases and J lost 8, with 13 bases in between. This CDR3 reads CASSFPQKNGYTF. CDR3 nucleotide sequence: TGTGCCAGCAGCTTCCCACAAAAGAACGGCTACACCTTC.

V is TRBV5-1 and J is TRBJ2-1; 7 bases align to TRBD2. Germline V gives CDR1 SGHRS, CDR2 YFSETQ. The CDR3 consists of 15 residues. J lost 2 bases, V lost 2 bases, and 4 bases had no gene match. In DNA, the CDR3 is TGCGCCAGCAGCTTTTTCCTAGCGGCCTACAATGAGCAGTTCTTC. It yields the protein CASSFFLAAYNEQFF.

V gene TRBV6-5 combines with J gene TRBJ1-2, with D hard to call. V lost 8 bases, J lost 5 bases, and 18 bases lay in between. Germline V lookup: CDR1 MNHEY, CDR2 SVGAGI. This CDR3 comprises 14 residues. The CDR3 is CASQRGRSGYGYTF. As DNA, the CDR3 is TGTGCCAGCCAACGAGGCAGGTCGGGTTATGGCTACACCTTC.

CDR3 sequence: CASSLLGRDYGYTF. For the CDR3, the DNA is TGTGCCAGCAGTCTCCTCGGCAGGGACTATGGCTACACCTTC. The chain uses TRBV6-6 and TRBJ1-2, with D possibly being TRBD1 (5 bases). Trimming shortened V by 5 bases and J by 3 bases, and 13 bases separated the two germline ends. CDR1 MNHNY and CDR2 SVGAGI come from the germline V gene (reference sequence). The CDR3 extends over 14 amino acids.

The CDR3 here is CAWTPSGLNEKLFF. CDR3 DNA sequence: TGTGCCTGGACCCCGTCAGGCCTTAATGAAAAACTGTTTTTT. The chain joins TRBV30 to TRBJ1-4, with unresolved D. This CDR3 spans 14 amino acids. Between the trimmed V and J ends, which lost 4 bases and 4 bases, there was a span of 13 bases. Germline V lookup: CDR1 GTSNPN, CDR2 SVGIG (reference sequence).

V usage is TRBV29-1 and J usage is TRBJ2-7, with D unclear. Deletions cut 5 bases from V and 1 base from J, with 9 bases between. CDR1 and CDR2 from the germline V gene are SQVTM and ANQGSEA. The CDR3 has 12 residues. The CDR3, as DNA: TGCAGCGTTAGACTGGAGTCCTACGAGCAGTACTTC. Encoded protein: CSVRLESYEQYF.

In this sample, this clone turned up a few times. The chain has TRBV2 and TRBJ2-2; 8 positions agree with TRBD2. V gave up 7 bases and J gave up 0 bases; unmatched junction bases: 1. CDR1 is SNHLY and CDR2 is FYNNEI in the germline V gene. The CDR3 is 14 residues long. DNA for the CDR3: TGTGCCAGCACGGGACTAGCGAACACCGGGGAGCTGTTTTTT. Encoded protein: CASTGLANTGELFF.

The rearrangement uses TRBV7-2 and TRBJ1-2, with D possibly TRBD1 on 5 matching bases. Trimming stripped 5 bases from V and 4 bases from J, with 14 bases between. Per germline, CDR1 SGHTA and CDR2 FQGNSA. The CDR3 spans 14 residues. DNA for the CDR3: TGTGCCAGCAGCCCGGTGGGGGAGGGCTATGGCTACACCTTC. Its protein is CASSPVGEGYGYTF. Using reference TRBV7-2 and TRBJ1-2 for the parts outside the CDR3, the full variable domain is GAGVSQSPSNKVTEKGKDVELRCDPISGHTALYWYRQSLGQGLEFLIYFQGNSAPDKSGLPSDRFSAERTGGSVSTLTIQRTQQEDSAVYLCASSPVGEGYGYTFGSGTRLTVV.